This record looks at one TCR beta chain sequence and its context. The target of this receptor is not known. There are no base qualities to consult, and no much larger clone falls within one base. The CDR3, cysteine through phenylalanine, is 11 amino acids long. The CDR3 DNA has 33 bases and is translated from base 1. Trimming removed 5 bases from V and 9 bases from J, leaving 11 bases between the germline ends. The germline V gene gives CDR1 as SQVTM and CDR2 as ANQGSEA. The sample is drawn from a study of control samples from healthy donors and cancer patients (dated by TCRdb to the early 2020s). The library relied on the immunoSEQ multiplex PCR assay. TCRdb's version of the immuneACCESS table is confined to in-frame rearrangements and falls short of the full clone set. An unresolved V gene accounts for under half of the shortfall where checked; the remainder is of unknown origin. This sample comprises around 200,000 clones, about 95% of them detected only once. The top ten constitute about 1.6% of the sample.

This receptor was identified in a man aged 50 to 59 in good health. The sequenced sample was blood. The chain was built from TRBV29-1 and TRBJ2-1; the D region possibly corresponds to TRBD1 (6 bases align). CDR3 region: CSVTGLLEQFF. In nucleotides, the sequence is TGCAGCGTTACAGGGTTGCTTGAGCAGTTCTTC.